These 5 T cell receptor beta chains were sequenced from one sample in a study of cytomegalovirus exposure and HLA in healthy donors. Vbeta (60) and Jbeta (13) primers were used in the PCR. Assay: immunoSEQ multiplex PCR; the TCRdb copy retains only in-frame clones and omits some. The data show some 150,000 clones, about 60% seen once. Sequencing was done on a sample of PBMCs. The source is a woman aged 55-69 years in good health and CMV-seropositive.

The chain joins TRBV12-5 to TRBJ2-1; 16 bases are a match to TRBD2. Germline loops: CDR1 LGHNT, CDR2 FRNRAP. The V segment lost 6 bases and the J segment 8 bases; nucleotides outside the gene matches: 4. This CDR3 spans 15 amino acids. The DNA for the CDR3 is TGTGCTAGTGGCCAGGGACTAGCGGGAGGGGATGAGCAGTTCTTC. This codes for CASGQGLAGGDEQFF.

The chain links TRBV5-1 to TRBJ2-5, with TRBD1 matching 11 bases. The CDR3 sequence is 15 residues long. Germline values: CDR1 SGHRS, CDR2 YFSETQ. The V gene end was trimmed by 0 bases and the J gene end by 5 bases; junction bases not matched to a gene: 3. The CDR3 loop is CASSLAGQGGETQYF. Here the CDR3 DNA reads TGCGCCAGCAGCTTGGCGGGACAGGGGGGTGAGACCCAGTACTTC.

CDR3 in DNA: TGTGCCTGGAGTGACAGGGACCCCTACAATGAGCAGTTCTTC. It is translated as CAWSDRDPYNEQFF. This sequence joins TRBV30 and TRBJ2-1; D is possibly TRBD1 (6 bases). Germline CDR1 and CDR2: GTSNPN and SVGIG (reference sequence). Between the trimmed V and J ends, which lost 1 base and 2 bases, there was a span of 9 bases. The CDR3 is made up of 14 amino acids.

This clone is labeled as medium-sized. The J gene is TRBJ2-3, the V gene TRBV7-9; TRBD2 agrees at 7 bases. Losses at the gene ends were 2 bases for V and 2 bases for J; bases not matched to a gene: 7. The germline gives CDR1 SEHNR, CDR2 FQNEAQ (reference sequence). CDR3 length equals 16 residues. The CDR3 DNA reads as TGTGCCAGCAGCTTATCAGTCGGGGGGATCACAGATACGCAGTATTTT. This translates into CASSLSVGGITDTQYF.

This clone was observed a handful of times. The genes are TRBV7-2 and TRBJ2-3, with D perhaps matching TRBD1 (5 bases). Trimming removed 5 bases at V and 4 bases at J, with 7 bases between. The length of the CDR3 is 12 residues. The V gene's germline CDR1 is SGHTA and CDR2 FQGNSA. This CDR3 reads CASSTTADTQYF. The CDR3 coding sequence is TGTGCCAGCAGCACGACAGCAGATACGCAGTATTTT.